This T cell receptor (beta chain) was captured by sequencing in a study of molecular identifiers for immune sequencing clone quantification. Background on the study: Replicates involved a five-way split of RNA from about 19,000 or 110,000 naive CD8 cells, with sequencing of four. Study findings and constraints: In a background of around 1 million naive cells, spiked Jurkat TCR RNA from one cell was reportedly detectable. Effector cells had over 99% of their molecules in clones above 20 RNA copies, while naive cells had under 1%.

This clonotype was counted many times. What it binds is not known. Each CDR3 protein is one row after TCRdb ran MiXCR on the PCR reads. The table has about 19,000 distinct CDR3 sequences, 20% to 25% seen once. Germline-derived CDR1 and CDR2 are SEHNR and FQNEAQ (reference sequence). With 0 bases clipped from V and 4 bases from J, the junction kept 7 bases outside the gene matches. The CDR3 consists of 17 residues. The chain carries TRBV7-9 and TRBJ2-1; 9 nucleotides align to TRBD2. Specimen: naive CD8+ T cells from blood, with Jurkat cell RNA spiked in. Subset meaning: FACS-sorted CD8+CD4-CCR7+CD45RA+ naive T cells. The TCR was taken from a human donor in good health. Some libraries in this study had Jurkat cell RNA spiked in. For the CDR3, the DNA is TGTGCCAGCAGCTTAGCCTTAGGCGGGAGGGCATACAATGAGCAGTTCTTC. Its protein is CASSLALGGRAYNEQFF.